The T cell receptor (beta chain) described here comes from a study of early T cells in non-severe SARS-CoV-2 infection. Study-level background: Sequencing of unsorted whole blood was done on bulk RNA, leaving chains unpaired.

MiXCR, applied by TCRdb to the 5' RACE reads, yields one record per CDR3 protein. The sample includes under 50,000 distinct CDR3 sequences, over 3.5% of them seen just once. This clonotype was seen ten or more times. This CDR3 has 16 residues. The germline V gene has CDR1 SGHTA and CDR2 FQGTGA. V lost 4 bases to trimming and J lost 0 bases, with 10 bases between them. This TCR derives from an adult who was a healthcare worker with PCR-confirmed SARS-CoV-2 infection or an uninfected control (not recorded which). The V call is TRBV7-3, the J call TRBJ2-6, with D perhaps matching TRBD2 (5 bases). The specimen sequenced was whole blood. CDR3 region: CASSWESGSGANVLTF. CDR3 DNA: TGTGCCAGCAGCTGGGAGAGCGGCTCTGGGGCCAACGTCCTGACTTTC.